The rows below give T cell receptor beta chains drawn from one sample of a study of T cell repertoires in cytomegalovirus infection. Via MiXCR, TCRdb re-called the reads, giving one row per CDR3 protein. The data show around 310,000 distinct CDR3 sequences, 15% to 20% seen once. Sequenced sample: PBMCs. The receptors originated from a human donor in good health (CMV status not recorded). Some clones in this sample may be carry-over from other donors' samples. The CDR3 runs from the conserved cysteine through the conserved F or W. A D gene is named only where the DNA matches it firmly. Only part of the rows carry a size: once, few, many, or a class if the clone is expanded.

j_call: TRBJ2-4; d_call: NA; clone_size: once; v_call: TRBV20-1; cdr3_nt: TGCAGTGCTTACGGACAGACCAAAAACATTCAGTACTTC; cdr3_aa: CSAYGQTKNIQYF
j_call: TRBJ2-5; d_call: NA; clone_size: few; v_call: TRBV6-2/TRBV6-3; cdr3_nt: TGTGCCAGCAGCCCGGTGCTTGGACTCTCCGTTGTGGAGACCCAGTACTTC; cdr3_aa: CASSPVLGLSVVETQYF
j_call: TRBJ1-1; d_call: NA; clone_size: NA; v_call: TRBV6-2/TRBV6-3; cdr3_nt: TGTGCCAGCACCCCTCTAGTGAACACTGAAGCTTTCTTT; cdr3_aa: CASTPLVNTEAFF
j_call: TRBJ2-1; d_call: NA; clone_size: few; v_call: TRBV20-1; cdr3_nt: TGCAGTGCTATAGGGACCCCCAATGAGCAGTTCTTC; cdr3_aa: CSAIGTPNEQFF
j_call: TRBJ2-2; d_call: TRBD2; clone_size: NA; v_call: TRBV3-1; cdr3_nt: TGTGCCAGCAGCCAAGAGACTAGCGGGGGGCCGGCCGGGGAGCTGTTTTTT; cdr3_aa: CASSQETSGGPAGELFF
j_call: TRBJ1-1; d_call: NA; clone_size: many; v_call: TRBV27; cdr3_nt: TGTGCCAGCAGTTTACTGGGGGCTGAAGCTTTCTTT; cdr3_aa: CASSLLGAEAFF
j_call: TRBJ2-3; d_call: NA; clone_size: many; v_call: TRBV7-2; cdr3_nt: TGTGCCAGCAGCTTAGCGCTTGTAACAGATACGCAGTATTTT; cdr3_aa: CASSLALVTDTQYF
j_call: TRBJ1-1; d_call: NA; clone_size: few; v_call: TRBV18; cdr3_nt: TGTGCCAGCTCACCTAGAAGCAGACAGCGTTTGAACACTGAAGCTTTCTTT; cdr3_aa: CASSPRSRQRLNTEAFF
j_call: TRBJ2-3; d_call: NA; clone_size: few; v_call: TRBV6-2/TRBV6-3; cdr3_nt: TGTGCCAGCAGACCCACGGGGCTCCCAACGCAGTATTTT; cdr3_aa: CASRPTGLPTQYF
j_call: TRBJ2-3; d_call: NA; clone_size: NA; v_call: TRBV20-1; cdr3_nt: TGCAGTGCTAGAGGGCTCCCGAACGAGGGGGCAGATACGCAGTATTTT; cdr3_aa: CSARGLPNEGADTQYF
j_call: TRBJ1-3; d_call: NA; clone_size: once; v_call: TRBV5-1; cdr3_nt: TGCGCCAGCAGCACGCAGGGAAACTCTGGAAACACCATATATTTT; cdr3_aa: CASSTQGNSGNTIYF
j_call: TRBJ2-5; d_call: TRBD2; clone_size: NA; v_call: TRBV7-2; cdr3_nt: TGTGCCAGCAGCTTAGGTATTAGCGGGGTTCCCGAGACCCAGTACTTC; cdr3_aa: CASSLGISGVPETQYF
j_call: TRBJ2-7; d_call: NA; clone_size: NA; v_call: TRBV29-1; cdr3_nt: TGCAGCGTCTGGGACATCTACGAGCAGTACTTC; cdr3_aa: CSVWDIYEQYF
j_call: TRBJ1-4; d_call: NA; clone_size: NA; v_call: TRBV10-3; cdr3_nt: TGTGCCATCAGCCCATCGACTGAACATGATTCAAAACTGTTTTTT; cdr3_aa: CAISPSTEHDSKLFF
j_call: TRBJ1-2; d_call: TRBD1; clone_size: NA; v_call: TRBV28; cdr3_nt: TGTGCCAGCAGTTTAGGACAGGGTATCTATGGCTACACCTTC; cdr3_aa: CASSLGQGIYGYTF
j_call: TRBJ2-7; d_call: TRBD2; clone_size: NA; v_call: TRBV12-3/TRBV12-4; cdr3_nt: TGTGCCAGCACTCTATCTTCGGGGGGGAGGGGAACGCAGTACTTC; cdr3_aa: CASTLSSGGRGTQYF
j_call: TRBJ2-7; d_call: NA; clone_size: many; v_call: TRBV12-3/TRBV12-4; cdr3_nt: TGTGCCAGCAGAATGCGTGGGGGGCCGGTCTACGAGCAGTACTTC; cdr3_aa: CASRMRGGPVYEQYF
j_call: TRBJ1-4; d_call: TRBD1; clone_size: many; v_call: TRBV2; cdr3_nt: TGTGCCAGCATTCTTGGGACAGGGGGCGAAAAACTGTTTTTT; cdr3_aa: CASILGTGGEKLFF
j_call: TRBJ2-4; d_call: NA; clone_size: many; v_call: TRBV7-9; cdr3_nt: TGTGCCAGCAGCTCCACCGGGACTCAGGCTCTAGCCAAAAACATTCAGTACTTC; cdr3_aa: CASSSTGTQALAKNIQYF
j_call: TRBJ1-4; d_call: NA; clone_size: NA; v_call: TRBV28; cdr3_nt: TGTGCCAGCAGTTTGGGCGATGAAAAACTGTTTTTT; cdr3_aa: CASSLGDEKLFF
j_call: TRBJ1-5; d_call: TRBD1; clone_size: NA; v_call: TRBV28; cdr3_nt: TGTGCCAGCAGTTCAATAAGGACAGGGGGCGGATACAATCAGCCCCAGCATTTT; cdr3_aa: CASSSIRTGGGYNQPQHF
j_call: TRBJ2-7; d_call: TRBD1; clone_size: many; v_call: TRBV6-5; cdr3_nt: TGTGCCAGCAGTTACCCAACGATGACAGGGGGCTACGAGCAGTACTTC; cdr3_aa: CASSYPTMTGGYEQYF
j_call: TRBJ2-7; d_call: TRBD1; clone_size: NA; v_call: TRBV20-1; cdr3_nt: TGCAGTGCTGGACAGGGGGAGTACTACGAGCAGTACTTC; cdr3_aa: CSAGQGEYYEQYF
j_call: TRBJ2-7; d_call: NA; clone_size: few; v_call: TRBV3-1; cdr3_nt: TGTGCCAGCAGCCAAGATCTGACTACGAGGGACGAGCAGTACTTC; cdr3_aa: CASSQDLTTRDEQYF
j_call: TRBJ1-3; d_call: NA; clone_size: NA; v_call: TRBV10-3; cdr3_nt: TGTGCCATCAGTGAAAGGGCTGACGGGAGCTCTGGAAACACCATATATTTT; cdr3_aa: CAISERADGSSGNTIYF
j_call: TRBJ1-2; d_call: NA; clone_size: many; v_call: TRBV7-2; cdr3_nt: TGTGCCAGCAGCTTGCAGGGAAGCCCGGGGGGCTACACCTTC; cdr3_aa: CASSLQGSPGGYTF
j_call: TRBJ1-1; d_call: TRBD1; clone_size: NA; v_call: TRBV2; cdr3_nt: TGTGCCAGCATAAACAGGGGAGGAGGCACTGAAGCTTTCTTT; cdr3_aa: CASINRGGGTEAFF
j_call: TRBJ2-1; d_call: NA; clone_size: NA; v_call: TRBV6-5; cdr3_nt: TGTGCCAGCAGTTCCCGCTATGAGCAGTTCTTC; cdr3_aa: CASSSRYEQFF
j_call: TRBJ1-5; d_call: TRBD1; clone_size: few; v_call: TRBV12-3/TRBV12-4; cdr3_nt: TGTGCCAGCAAACAGGGGATGAAGAGCAATCAGCCCCAGCATTTT; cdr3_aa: CASKQGMKSNQPQHF
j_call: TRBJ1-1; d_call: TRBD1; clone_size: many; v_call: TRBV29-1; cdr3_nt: TGCAGCGCCAGACAGGGGGTTGGCACTGAAGCTTTCTTT; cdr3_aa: CSARQGVGTEAFF
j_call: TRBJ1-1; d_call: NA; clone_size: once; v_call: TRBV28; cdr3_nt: TGTGCCAGCAGTTCGGACAGACATGAAGCTTTCTTT; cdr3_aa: CASSSDRHEAFF
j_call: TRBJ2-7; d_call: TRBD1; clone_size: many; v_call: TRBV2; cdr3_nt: TGTGCCAGCAGGCCGGGACAGGGGATTTACGAGCAGTACTTC; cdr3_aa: CASRPGQGIYEQYF
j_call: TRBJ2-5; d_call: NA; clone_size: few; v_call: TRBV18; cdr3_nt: TGTGCCAGCTCACCCAGGGAGACGAACCAAGAGACCCAGTACTTC; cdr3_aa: CASSPRETNQETQYF
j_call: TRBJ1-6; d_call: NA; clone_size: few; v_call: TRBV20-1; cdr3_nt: TGCAGTGCTAGAGCACAGGGACATAATTCACCCCTCCACTTT; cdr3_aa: CSARAQGHNSPLHF
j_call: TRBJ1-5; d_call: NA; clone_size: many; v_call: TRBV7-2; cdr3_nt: TGTGCCAGCAGCTCCGGGCTCGATAGCAATCAGCCCCAGCATTTT; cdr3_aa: CASSSGLDSNQPQHF
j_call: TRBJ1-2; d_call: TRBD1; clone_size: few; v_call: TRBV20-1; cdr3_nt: TGCAGTGCTCACAGGGGGCTCTATGGCTACACCTTC; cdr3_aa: CSAHRGLYGYTF
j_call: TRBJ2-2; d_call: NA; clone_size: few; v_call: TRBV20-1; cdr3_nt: TGCAGTGCTAGAGATTCTTCGAGGGTTGGCTCCGGGGAGCTGTTTTTT; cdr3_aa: CSARDSSRVGSGELFF
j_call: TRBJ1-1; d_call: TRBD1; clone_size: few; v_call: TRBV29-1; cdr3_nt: TGCAGCGCGGGACAGGGCGAACTTGGAGCTTTCTTT; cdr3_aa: CSAGQGELGAFF
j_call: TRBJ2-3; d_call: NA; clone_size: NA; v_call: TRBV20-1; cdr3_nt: TGCAGTCCAGGCCTGGCGGGGAGGACAGATACGCAGTATTTT; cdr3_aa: CSPGLAGRTDTQYF
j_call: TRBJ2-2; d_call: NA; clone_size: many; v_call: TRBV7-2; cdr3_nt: TGTGCCAGCAGCTCGGAATTGTACAGGGTGGGGACCGGGGAGCTGTTTTTT; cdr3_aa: CASSSELYRVGTGELFF
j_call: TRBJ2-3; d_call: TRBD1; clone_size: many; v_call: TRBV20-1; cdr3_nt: TGCAGTGCTAGCTTGGGGACAGGGGGCGTGGGCACAGATACGCAGTATTTT; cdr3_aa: CSASLGTGGVGTDTQYF
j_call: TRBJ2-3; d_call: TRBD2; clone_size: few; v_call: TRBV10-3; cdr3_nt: TGTGCCATCAGTGAGTTTCGGGGGGGCGCAGATACGCAGTATTTT; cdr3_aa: CAISEFRGGADTQYF
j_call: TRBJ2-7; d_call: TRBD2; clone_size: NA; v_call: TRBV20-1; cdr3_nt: TGCAGTGCCAATACCCCGGGGAGGGGCTACGAGCAGTACTTC; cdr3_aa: CSANTPGRGYEQYF
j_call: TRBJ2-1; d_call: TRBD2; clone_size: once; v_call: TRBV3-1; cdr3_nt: TGTGCCAGCAGCAGAGCCGGGACTAGCGGTTACAATGAGCAGTTCTTC; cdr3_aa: CASSRAGTSGYNEQFF
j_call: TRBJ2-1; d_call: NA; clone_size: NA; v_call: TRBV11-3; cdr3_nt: TGTGCCAGCAGCTTAGGAGGAGGCAGAATAAATGAGCAGTTCTTC; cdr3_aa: CASSLGGGRINEQFF